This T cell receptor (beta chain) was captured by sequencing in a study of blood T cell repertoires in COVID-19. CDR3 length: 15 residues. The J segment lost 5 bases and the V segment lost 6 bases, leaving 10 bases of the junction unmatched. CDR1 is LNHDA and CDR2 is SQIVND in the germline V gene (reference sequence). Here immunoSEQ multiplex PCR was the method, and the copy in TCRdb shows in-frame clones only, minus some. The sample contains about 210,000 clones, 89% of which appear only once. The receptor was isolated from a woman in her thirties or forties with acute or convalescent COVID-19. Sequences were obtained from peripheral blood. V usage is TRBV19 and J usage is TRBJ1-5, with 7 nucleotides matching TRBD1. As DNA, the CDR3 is TGTGCCAGTAGAGCACAGGGGCCGCTCGATCAGCCCCAGCATTTT. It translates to CASRAQGPLDQPQHF.